A single sample gave rise to the 27 T cell receptor beta chains below, sequenced in a study of beta chain features in type 1 diabetes. Whole-study results and caveats: Researchers report that Type 1 diabetes patients had moderately but significantly shorter TCRB CDR3s across all four CD4+ subsets.

Which antigens these TCRs recognize remains unknown. Expressed TCRB transcripts were sequenced, since all the RNA that had been isolated was reverse transcribed. Produced via immunoSEQ multiplex PCR; TCRdb's table is partial and in-frame only. The table includes hundreds of thousands of clones, 13% detected once. Sample: naive CD4+ T cells from blood. The receptor set was obtained from a man aged 18 to 30 with type 1 diabetes.

This clone occurred a few times. The chain joins TRBV6-5 to TRBJ1-2; D is undetermined. The germline V gene encodes CDR1 MNHEY and CDR2 SVGAGI. CDR3 length: 14 amino acids. Trimming took off 2 bases at V and 7 bases at J, with 14 bases between the two ends. CDR3 in DNA: TGTGCCAGCAGTTACGATGGGAAGTCGCGTGGCTACACCTTC. Its translation is CASSYDGKSRGYTF.

This clone was counted once. CDR3 protein: CASSAAGSGWDRRNTEAFF. CDR3 DNA: TGTGCCAGCAGCGCAGCGGGGTCGGGTTGGGACAGAAGGAACACTGAAGCTTTCTTT. This chain connects TRBV9 to TRBJ1-1; 7 bases match TRBD1. Trimming cost V 3 bases and J 1 base; bases outside gene matches: 18. This CDR3 contains 19 residues. Germline V gene lookup returns CDR1 SGDLS and CDR2 YYNGEE.

The V call is TRBV4-1, the J call TRBJ2-1, with 13 bases that match TRBD2. Trimming at V came to 1 base and at J to 10 bases, leaving 7 bases not matched to a gene. The CDR3 sequence is 16 residues long. Germline V gives CDR1 MGHRA, CDR2 YSYEKL. This CDR3 is CASSQAGTSGAGEQFF. DNA for the CDR3: TGCGCCAGCAGCCAAGCAGGGACTAGCGGGGCGGGGGAGCAGTTCTTC.

This clone appeared a few times. V and J are TRBV28 and TRBJ1-6, with D possibly being TRBD1 (5 bases). The CDR3 contains 16 residues. Between the trimmed V and J ends, which lost 6 bases and 0 bases, there was a span of 12 bases. CDR1 and CDR2 from the germline V gene are MDHEN and SYDVKM. The CDR3 region has the DNA TGTGCCAGCAGAGCCTCGCAGGGCTCCTATAATTCACCCCTCCACTTT. This encodes CASRASQGSYNSPLHF. Full variable domain (rest looked up from reference TRBV28 and TRBJ1-6): DVKVTQSSRYLVKRTGEKVFLECVQDMDHENMFWYRQDPGLGLRLIYFSYDVKMKEKGDIPEGYSVSREKKERFSLILESASTNQTSMYLCASRASQGSYNSPLHFGNGTRLTVT.

A word on this clone: This same CDR3 is encoded by further DNA sequences in the sample. The chain recombines TRBV5-1 with TRBJ2-5, with D tentatively TRBD1 or TRBD2 (6 bases each). Trimming cost V 0 bases and J 3 bases, with 9 bases left between them. The CDR3 length is 14 residues. From germline, CDR1 is SGHRS and CDR2 YFSETQ. The CDR3 spells CASSLVGGEETQYF. In DNA, the CDR3 is TGCGCCAGCAGCTTGGTGGGGGGCGAAGAGACCCAGTACTTC. Variable domain in full (rest from reference TRBV5-1 and TRBJ2-5): KAGVTQTPRYLIKTRGQQVTLSCSPISGHRSVSWYQQTPGQGLQFLFEYFSETQRNKGNFPGRFSGRQFSNSRSEMNVSTLELGDSALYLCASSLVGGEETQYFGPGTRLLVL.

The chain is built from TRBV7-9 and TRBJ2-3, with D perhaps TRBD1 (5 bases). V lost 4 bases and J 5 bases, leaving 10 bases between the germline ends. This CDR3 region has 13 residues. Germline CDR1 is SEHNR and CDR2 is FQNEAQ (reference sequence). CDR3 in amino acids: CASSSTVRDTQYF. In DNA form, the CDR3 reads TGTGCCAGCAGCTCGACAGTAAGAGATACGCAGTATTTT.

This clone was counted a few times. The chain has TRBV6-1 and TRBJ2-3; the match to TRBD2 covers 11 bases. There are 14 residues in the CDR3. The trim removed 5 bases at V and 4 bases at J, leaving 2 bases unmatched. The V gene's germline CDR1 is MNHNS and CDR2 SASEGT. The CDR3: CASSWGLAADTQYF. CDR3 in DNA: TGTGCCAGCAGTTGGGGACTAGCGGCAGATACGCAGTATTTT.

This clone turned up a few times. The chain recombines TRBV6-5 with TRBJ2-7, with 9 nucleotides matching TRBD1. V gave up 6 bases and J gave up 4 bases; unmatched junction bases: 7. Germline CDR1 and CDR2: MNHEY and SVGAGI. This CDR3 has 14 amino acids. CDR3 loop: CASRPGQGRYEQYF. DNA for the CDR3: TGTGCCAGCAGACCTGGACAGGGGAGATACGAGCAGTACTTC.

The rearrangement links TRBV11-1 to TRBJ2-1; 9 positions match TRBD1. The CDR3 is made up of 15 amino acids. Trimming at V came to 7 bases and at J to 7 bases, leaving 11 bases not matched to a gene. Germline V gene sequence: CDR1 SGHAT, CDR2 FQDESV (reference sequence). CDR3 region: CASNYQQGAANEQFF. Here the CDR3 DNA reads TGTGCCAGCAACTATCAACAGGGGGCGGCGAATGAGCAGTTCTTC.

The CDR3 spells CAISEGGSRGTDTQYF. The CDR3 DNA sequence: TGTGCCATCAGTGAAGGGGGATCCAGGGGCACAGATACGCAGTATTTT. V and J are TRBV10-3 and TRBJ2-3; possible D gene TRBD1, 6 bases. The CDR3 runs to 16 residues. Germline V lookup: CDR1 ENHRY, CDR2 SYGVKD. Trimming took 3 bases from V and 1 from J, leaving 14 bases between them.

The chain links TRBV6-1 to TRBJ2-3; D unresolved. Between the trimmed V and J ends, which lost 2 bases and 4 bases, there was a span of 10 bases. The V gene's germline CDR1 is MNHNS and CDR2 SASEGT. The CDR3 length is 14 residues. As DNA, the CDR3 is TGTGCCAGCAGTGAATGGGGTTTGTCAGATACGCAGTATTTT. The encoded protein is CASSEWGLSDTQYF.

This clone was picked up a small number of times. The V gene is TRBV4-1, the J gene TRBJ1-1; the D gene is possibly TRBD1 (5 bases). The V gene's germline CDR1 is MGHRA and CDR2 YSYEKL. V was shortened by 3 bases and J by 5 bases, with 10 bases between the two germline ends. The CDR3 is made up of 13 amino acids. CDR3 nucleotides: TGCGCCAGCAGCCAGGGCTGGGGGACTGAAGCTTTCTTT. Translation gives CASSQGWGTEAFF.

The table lists this clone with a few counts. The CDR3 coding sequence is TGTGCCAGCAGTCTCGGACTAGCGGGGGTTGGGGAGCAGTTCTTC. Encoded protein: CASSLGLAGVGEQFF. J is TRBJ2-1 and V is TRBV6-5, with 13 bases aligning to TRBD2. Per the germline V gene, CDR1 is MNHEY and CDR2 is SVGAGI. The V and J ends lost 5 bases and 10 bases, in that order; junction bases with no gene match: 8. The CDR3 contains 15 residues.

V usage is TRBV14 and J usage is TRBJ1-1, with D hard to call. V dropped 4 bases and J dropped 3 bases, with 6 bases sitting between them. Germline V gene data show CDR1 as SGHDN and CDR2 as FVKESK. The length of the CDR3 is 12 residues. DNA of the CDR3: TGTGCCAGCAGCCCTCAGTACACTGAAGCTTTCTTT. This encodes CASSPQYTEAFF. Based on the CDR3 plus reference TRBV14 and TRBJ1-1, the full variable domain is EAGVTQFPSHSVIEKGQTVTLRCDPISGHDNLYWYRRVMGKEIKFLLHFVKESKQDESGMPNNRFLAERTGGTYSTLKVQPAELEDSGVYFCASSPQYTEAFFGQGTRLTVV.

The chain is built from TRBV5-1 and TRBJ2-5; D is undetermined. Trimming left V 4 bases short and J 1 base short, with 8 bases between. CDR3 length: 13 residues. Germline V CDR1 and CDR2: SGHRS, YFSETQ. The CDR3 loop is CASSPIIQETQYF. The CDR3 region has the DNA TGCGCCAGCAGCCCGATTATCCAAGAGACCCAGTACTTC.

This clone was seen a few times. Here the CDR3 reads CASSEVGGRLTEAFF. Here the CDR3 DNA reads TGTGCCAGCAGTGAGGTCGGGGGCCGTTTAACTGAAGCTTTCTTT. This sequence joins TRBV25-1 and TRBJ1-1; weak D call: TRBD1 (6 bases). CDR1 and CDR2 from the germline V gene are MGHDK and SYGVNS. The CDR3 covers 15 residues. The V gene lost 3 bases and the J gene lost 5 bases, with 16 bases spanning the gap. Complete variable domain (other parts from reference TRBV25-1 and TRBJ1-1): EADIYQTPRYLVIGTGKKITLECSQTMGHDKMYWYQQDPGMELHLIHYSYGVNSTEKGDLSSESTVSRIRTEHFPLTLESARPSHTSQYLCASSEVGGRLTEAFFGQGTRLTVV.

This clone occurred a few times. V and J are TRBV7-8 and TRBJ2-3; maybe TRBD2 (6 bases). The germline V gene encodes CDR1 SGHVS and CDR2 FQNEAQ. V lost 1 base, J lost 2 bases, and 16 bases lay in between. CDR3 length: 17 residues. The CDR3: CASSLDSDYQITDTQYF. DNA for the CDR3: TGTGCCAGCAGCTTAGACTCGGACTACCAAATCACAGATACGCAGTATTTT.

This clone was seen only a few times. This chain links TRBV13 with TRBJ2-7, with 11 bases aligning to TRBD1. The V and J ends lost 3 bases and 6 bases, in that order; junction bases with no gene match: 4. Germline V gene data show CDR1 as PRHDT and CDR2 as FYEKMQ (reference sequence). The CDR3 has 14 residues. DNA of the CDR3: TGTGCCAGCAGCTTGGACAGGGGGCTCGGCGAGCAGTACTTC. This codes for CASSLDRGLGEQYF.

This clone was found a few times. The V and J genes are TRBV5-1 and TRBJ2-3; D ambiguous. The ends were cut back, 2 bases at V and 6 bases at J, with 4 bases in the middle. Germline V gives CDR1 SGHRS, CDR2 YFSETQ. The CDR3 is 11 residues long. CDR3 DNA sequence: TGCGCCAGCAGCTTCGAGGATACGCAGTATTTT. Protein: CASSFEDTQYF.

This chain joins TRBV6-1 and TRBJ1-2; tentative D call: TRBD1 (6 bases). Trimming left V 2 bases short and J 4 bases short, with 11 bases between. Germline V CDR1 and CDR2: MNHNS, SASEGT. The CDR3 totals 14 residues. As DNA, the CDR3 is TGTGCCAGCAGTGAAAATCAGGGGCTCTATGGCTACACCTTC. Its translation is CASSENQGLYGYTF.

The chain links TRBV10-3 to TRBJ2-7, with a possible D match to TRBD1 (6 bases). CDR1 is ENHRY and CDR2 is SYGVKD in the germline V gene. V dropped 10 bases and J dropped 0 bases, with 19 bases sitting between them. CDR3 length: 15 amino acids. The CDR3 sequence is CATAPGALSSYEQYF. As DNA, the CDR3 is TGTGCCACCGCTCCAGGGGCCCTCAGCTCCTACGAGCAGTACTTC.

The rearrangement joins TRBV28 to TRBJ2-2; 9 bases agree with TRBD1. The V and J ends lost 7 bases and 6 bases, in that order; junction bases with no gene match: 12. Germline V gene lookup returns CDR1 MDHEN and CDR2 SYDVKM. The length of the CDR3 is 16 residues. The CDR3 loop is CASMRLGTGFSGELFF. The CDR3 DNA is TGTGCCAGCATGAGACTCGGGACAGGGTTTTCCGGGGAGCTGTTTTTT.

In its sample, this clone was seen a few times. The chain uses TRBV10-3 and TRBJ1-2; D might be TRBD1 (6 bases). The CDR3 consists of 15 residues. Trimming took off 7 bases at V and 3 bases at J, with 18 bases between the two ends. Germline CDR1 reads ENHRY; CDR2 reads SYGVKD. The CDR3 protein is CAITPGQTRDYGYTF. The CDR3 DNA follows: TGTGCCATCACCCCAGGACAGACTCGAGACTATGGCTACACCTTC.

V and J are TRBV5-1 and TRBJ2-3; D possibly corresponds to TRBD2 (7 bases). This CDR3 comprises 17 residues. Trimming left V 4 bases short and J 0 bases short, with 18 bases between. CDR1 and CDR2 (germline): SGHRS, YFSETQ. CDR3 residues: CASSPRGALYSTDTQYF. CDR3 in DNA: TGCGCCAGCAGCCCACGGGGGGCCCTCTATAGCACAGATACGCAGTATTTT.

The chain uses TRBV5-1 and TRBJ2-2; 9 nucleotides align to TRBD1. The CDR3 runs 17 residues. CDR1 and CDR2 (germline): SGHRS, YFSETQ. V lost 3 bases to trimming and J lost 7 bases; unmatched junction nucleotides: 13. For the CDR3, the DNA is TGCGCCAGCAGCTCTATAATACAGGGGGCGCAGGTCGGGGAGCTGTTTTTT. Amino acid sequence: CASSSIIQGAQVGELFF. Full variable domain (remainder filled in from reference TRBV5-1 and TRBJ2-2): KAGVTQTPRYLIKTRGQQVTLSCSPISGHRSVSWYQQTPGQGLQFLFEYFSETQRNKGNFPGRFSGRQFSNSRSEMNVSTLELGDSALYLCASSSIIQGAQVGELFFGEGSRLTVL.

V usage is TRBV6-5 and J usage is TRBJ2-4, with 8 nucleotides matching TRBD2. This CDR3 has 15 residues. V shed 0 bases and J 8 bases; nucleotides not matched to a gene: 6. CDR1 MNHEY and CDR2 SVGAGI come from the germline V gene. The CDR3 DNA is TGTGCCAGCAGTTACTCAGCGGGGGAAGCGGACATTCAGTACTTC. Protein sequence: CASSYSAGEADIQYF.

The V call is TRBV4-1, the J call TRBJ2-1; D possibly corresponds to TRBD2 (6 bases). The CDR3 contains 14 residues. Germline CDR1 is MGHRA and CDR2 is YSYEKL. V was trimmed by 1 base and J by 5 bases, leaving 9 bases between them. The CDR3 loop is CASSQAGGDNEQFF. DNA of the CDR3: TGCGCCAGCAGCCAAGCGGGCGGGGACAATGAGCAGTTCTTC.